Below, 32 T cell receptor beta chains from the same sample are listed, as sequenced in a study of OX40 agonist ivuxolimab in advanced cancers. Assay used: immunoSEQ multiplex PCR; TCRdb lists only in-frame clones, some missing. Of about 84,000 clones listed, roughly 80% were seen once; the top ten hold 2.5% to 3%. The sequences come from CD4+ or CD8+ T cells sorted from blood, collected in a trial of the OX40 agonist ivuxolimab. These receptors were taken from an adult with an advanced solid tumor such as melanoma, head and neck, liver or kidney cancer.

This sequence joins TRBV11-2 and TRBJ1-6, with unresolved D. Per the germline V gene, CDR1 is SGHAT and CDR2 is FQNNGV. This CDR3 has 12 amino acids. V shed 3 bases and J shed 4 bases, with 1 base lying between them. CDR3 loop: CASSLYNSPLHF. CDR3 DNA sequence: TGTGCCAGCAGCTTGTATAATTCACCCCTCCACTTT.

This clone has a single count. This CDR3 reads CASSEPLTDTQYF. CDR3 nucleotide sequence: TGTGCCAGCAGTGAGCCACTCACAGATACGCAGTATTTT. The chain is built from TRBV6-5 and TRBJ2-3; D is unclear. Germline values: CDR1 MNHEY, CDR2 SVGAGI. V lost 5 bases and J 2 bases, leaving 8 bases between the germline ends. The CDR3 has 13 residues.

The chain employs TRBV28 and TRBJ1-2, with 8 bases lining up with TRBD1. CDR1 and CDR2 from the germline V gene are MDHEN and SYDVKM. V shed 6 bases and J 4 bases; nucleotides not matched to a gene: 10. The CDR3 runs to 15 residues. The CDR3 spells CASSSRQGRAYGYTF. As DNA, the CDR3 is TGTGCCAGCAGCTCCCGACAGGGGCGGGCCTATGGCTACACCTTC.

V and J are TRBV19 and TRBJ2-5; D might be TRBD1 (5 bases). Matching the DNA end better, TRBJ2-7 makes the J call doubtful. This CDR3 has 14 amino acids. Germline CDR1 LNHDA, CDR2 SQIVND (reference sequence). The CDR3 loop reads CASSRAASSYEQYF. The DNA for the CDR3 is TGTGCCAGTTCCAGGGCAGCTAGCTCCTACGAGCAGTACTTC.

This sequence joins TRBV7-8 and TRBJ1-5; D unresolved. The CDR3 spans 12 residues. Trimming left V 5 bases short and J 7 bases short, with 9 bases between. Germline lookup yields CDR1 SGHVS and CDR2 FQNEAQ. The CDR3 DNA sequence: TGTGCCAGCAGCCCATTTCGGCAGCCCCAGCATTTT. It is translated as CASSPFRQPQHF.

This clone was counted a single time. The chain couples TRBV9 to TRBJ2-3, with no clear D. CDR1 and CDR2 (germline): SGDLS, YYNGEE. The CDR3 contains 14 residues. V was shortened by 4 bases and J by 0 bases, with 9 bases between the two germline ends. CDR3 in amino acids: CASSPRTSTDTQYF. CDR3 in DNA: TGTGCCAGCAGCCCCCGTACTAGCACAGATACGCAGTATTTT.

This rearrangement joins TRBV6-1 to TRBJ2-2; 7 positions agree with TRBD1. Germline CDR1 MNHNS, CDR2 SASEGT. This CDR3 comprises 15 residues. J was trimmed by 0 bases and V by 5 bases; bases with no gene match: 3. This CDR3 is CASSRQGSNTGELFF. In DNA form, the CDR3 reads TGTGCCAGCAGTAGACAGGGTTCGAACACCGGGGAGCTGTTTTTT.

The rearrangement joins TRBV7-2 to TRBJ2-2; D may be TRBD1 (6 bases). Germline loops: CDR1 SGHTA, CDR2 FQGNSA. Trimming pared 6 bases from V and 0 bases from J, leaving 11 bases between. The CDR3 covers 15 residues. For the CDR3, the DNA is TGTGCCAGCAGAGGTCCAGGGGCGAACACCGGGGAGCTGTTTTTT. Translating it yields CASRGPGANTGELFF.

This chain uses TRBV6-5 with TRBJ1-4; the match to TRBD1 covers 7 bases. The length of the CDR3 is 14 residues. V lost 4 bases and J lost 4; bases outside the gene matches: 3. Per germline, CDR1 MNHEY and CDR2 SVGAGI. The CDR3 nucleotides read TGTGCCAGCAGTTTGACAGGGCATAATGAAAAACTGTTTTTT. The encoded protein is CASSLTGHNEKLFF.

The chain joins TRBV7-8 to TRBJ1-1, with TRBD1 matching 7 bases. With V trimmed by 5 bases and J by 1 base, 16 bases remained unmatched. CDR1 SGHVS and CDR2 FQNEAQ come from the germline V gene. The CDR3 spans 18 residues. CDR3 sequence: CASSPNRQGLAANTEAFF. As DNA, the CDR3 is TGTGCCAGCAGCCCCAATCGACAGGGACTCGCCGCGAACACTGAAGCTTTCTTT.

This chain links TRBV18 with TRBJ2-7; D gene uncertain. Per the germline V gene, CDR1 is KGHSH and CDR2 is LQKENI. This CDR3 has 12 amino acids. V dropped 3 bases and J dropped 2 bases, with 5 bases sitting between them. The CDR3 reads CASSPMTYEQYF. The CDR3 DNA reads TGTGCCAGCTCACCTATGACCTACGAGCAGTACTTC.

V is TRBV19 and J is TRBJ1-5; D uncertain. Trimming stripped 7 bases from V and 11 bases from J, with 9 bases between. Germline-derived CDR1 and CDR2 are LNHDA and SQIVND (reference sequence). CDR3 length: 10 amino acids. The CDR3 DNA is TGTGCCAGTACCCTGGTCGCCCAGCATTTT. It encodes CASTLVAQHF.

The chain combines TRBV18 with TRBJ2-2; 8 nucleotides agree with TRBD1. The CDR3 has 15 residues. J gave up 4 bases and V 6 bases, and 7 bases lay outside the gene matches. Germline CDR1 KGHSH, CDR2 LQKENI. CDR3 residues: CASSKTGASTGELFF. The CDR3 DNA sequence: TGTGCCAGCTCTAAGACAGGGGCGAGCACCGGGGAGCTGTTTTTT.

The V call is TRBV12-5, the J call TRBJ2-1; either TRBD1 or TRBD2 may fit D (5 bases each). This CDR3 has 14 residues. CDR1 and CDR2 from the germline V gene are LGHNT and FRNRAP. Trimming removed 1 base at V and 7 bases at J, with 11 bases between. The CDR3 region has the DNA TGTGCTAGTGGTTTGGAAGACAGAGGGAATGAGCAGTTCTTC. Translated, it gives CASGLEDRGNEQFF.

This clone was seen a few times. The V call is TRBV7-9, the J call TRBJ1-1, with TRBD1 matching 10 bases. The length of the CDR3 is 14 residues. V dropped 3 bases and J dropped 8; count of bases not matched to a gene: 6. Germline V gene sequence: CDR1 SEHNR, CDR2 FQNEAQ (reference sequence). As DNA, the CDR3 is TGTGCCAGCAGCTTGGACAGGGGGTTCCCAGAAGCTTTCTTT. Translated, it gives CASSLDRGFPEAFF.

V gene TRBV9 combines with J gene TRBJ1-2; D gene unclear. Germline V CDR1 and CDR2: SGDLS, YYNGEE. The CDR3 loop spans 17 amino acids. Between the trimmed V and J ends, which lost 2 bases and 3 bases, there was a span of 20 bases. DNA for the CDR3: TGTGCCAGCAGCGTCGGCAGCCTGGGCGGAGTCCACTATGGCTACACCTTC. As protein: CASSVGSLGGVHYGYTF.

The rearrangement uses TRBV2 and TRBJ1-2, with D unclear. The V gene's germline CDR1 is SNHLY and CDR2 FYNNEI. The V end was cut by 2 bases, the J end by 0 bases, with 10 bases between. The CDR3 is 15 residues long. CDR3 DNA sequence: TGTGCCAGCAGTGAAAGTCAGCTCCCTAACTATGGCTACACCTTC. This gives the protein CASSESQLPNYGYTF.

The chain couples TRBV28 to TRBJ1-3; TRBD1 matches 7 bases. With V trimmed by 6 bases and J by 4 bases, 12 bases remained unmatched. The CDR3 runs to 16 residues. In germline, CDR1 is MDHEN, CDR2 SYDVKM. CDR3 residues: CASSQGGGSFGNTIYF. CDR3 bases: TGTGCCAGCAGCCAAGGGGGCGGCTCCTTCGGAAACACCATATATTTT.

CDR3 sequence: CASSGDSNYGYTF. In DNA, the CDR3 is TGTGCCAGCAGCGGGGACAGTAACTATGGCTACACCTTC. V gene TRBV5-4 combines with J gene TRBJ1-2; 7 bases fit TRBD1. J gave up 1 base and V 4 bases, and 1 base lay outside the gene matches. In germline, CDR1 is SGHNT, CDR2 YYREEE (reference sequence). The CDR3 is 13 residues long.

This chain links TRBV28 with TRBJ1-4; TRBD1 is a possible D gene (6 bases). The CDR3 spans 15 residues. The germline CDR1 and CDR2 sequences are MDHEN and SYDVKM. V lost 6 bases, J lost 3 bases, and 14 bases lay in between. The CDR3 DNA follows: TGTGCCAGCAGCAGGGGCCGGGTACCTAATGAAAAACTGTTTTTT. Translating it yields CASSRGRVPNEKLFF.

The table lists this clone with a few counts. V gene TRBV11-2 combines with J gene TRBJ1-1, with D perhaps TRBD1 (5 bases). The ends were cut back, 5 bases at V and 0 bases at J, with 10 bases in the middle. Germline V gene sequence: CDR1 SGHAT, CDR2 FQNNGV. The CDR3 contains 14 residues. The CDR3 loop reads CASSPTGMNTEAFF. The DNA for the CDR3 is TGTGCCAGCAGCCCAACAGGAATGAACACTGAAGCTTTCTTT. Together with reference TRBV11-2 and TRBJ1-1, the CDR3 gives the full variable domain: EAGVAQSPRYKIIEKRQSVAFWCNPISGHATLYWYQQILGQGPKLLIQFQNNGVVDDSQLPKDRFSAERLKGVDSTLKIQPAKLEDSAVYLCASSPTGMNTEAFFGQGTRLTVV.

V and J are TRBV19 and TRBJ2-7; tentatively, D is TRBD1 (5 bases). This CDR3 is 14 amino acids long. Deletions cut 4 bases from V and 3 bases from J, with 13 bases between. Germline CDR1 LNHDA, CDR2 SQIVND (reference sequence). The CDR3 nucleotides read TGTGCCAGTAGTACAGGTCAAGGGGTCTACGAGCAGTACTTC. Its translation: CASSTGQGVYEQYF.

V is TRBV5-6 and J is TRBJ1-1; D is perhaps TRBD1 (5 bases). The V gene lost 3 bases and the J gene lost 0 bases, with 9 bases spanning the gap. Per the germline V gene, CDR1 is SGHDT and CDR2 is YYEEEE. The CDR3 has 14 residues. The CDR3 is CASSWGVLNTEAFF. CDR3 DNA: TGTGCCAGCAGCTGGGGGGTCCTGAACACTGAAGCTTTCTTT.

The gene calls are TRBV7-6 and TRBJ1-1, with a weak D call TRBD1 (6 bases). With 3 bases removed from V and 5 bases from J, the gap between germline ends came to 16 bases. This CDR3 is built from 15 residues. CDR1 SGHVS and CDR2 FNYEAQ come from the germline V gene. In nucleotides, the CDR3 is TGTGCCAGCAGCTTCCCTCGCGCAGGGGCTACTGAAGCTTTCTTT. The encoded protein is CASSFPRAGATEAFF.

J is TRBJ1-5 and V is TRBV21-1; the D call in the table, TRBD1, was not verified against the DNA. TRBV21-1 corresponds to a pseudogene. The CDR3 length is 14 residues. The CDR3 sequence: CASSGTGGNQPQHF. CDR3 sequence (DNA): TGTGCCAGCAGCGGGACAGGGGGCAATCAGCCCCAGCATTTT.

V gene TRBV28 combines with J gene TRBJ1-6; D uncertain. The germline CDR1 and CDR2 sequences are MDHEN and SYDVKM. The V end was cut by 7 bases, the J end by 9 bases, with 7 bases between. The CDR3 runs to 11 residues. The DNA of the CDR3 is TGTGCCAGCACCTCGGGTTCACCCCTCCACTTT. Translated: CASTSGSPLHF. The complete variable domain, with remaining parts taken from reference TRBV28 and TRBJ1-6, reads DVKVTQSSRYLVKRTGEKVFLECVQDMDHENMFWYRQDPGLGLRLIYFSYDVKMKEKGDIPEGYSVSREKKERFSLILESASTNQTSMYLCASTSGSPLHFGNGTRLTVT.

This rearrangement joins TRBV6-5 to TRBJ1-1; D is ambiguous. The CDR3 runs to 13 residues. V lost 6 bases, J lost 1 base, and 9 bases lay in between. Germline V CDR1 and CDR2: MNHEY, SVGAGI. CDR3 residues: CASSSQRNTEAFF. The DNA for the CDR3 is TGTGCCAGCAGCTCACAGAGGAACACTGAAGCTTTCTTT.

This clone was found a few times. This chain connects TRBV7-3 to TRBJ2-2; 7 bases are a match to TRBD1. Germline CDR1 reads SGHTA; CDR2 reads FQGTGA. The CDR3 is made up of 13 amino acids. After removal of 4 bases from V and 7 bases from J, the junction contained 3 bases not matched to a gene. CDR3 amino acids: CASSSYRGGELFF. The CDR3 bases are TGTGCCAGCAGCTCCTACAGGGGCGGGGAGCTGTTTTTT.

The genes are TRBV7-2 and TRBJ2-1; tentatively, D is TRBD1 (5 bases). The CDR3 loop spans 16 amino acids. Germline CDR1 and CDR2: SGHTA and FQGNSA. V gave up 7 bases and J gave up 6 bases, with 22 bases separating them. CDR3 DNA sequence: TGTGCCAGCACCACCCCAGGGTTCCCCGGTTTCAATGAGCAGTTCTTC. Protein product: CASTTPGFPGFNEQFF.

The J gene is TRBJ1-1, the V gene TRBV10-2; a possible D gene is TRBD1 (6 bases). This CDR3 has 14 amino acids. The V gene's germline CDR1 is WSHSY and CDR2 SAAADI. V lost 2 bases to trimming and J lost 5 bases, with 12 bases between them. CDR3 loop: CASSEAGTRTEAFF. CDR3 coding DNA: TGCGCCAGCAGTGAGGCAGGGACAAGGACTGAAGCTTTCTTT.

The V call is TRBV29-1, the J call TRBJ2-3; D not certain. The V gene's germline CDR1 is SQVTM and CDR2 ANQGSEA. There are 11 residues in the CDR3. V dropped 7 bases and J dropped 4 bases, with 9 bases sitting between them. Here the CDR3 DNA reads TGCAGCGCCCTACGGTCAGATACGCAGTATTTT. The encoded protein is CSALRSDTQYF.

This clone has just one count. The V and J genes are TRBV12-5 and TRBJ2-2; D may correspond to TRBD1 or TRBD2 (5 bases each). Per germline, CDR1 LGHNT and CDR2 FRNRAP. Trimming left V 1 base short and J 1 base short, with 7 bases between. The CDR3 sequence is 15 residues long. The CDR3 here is CASGLGDGNTGELFF. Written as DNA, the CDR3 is TGTGCTAGTGGTTTGGGGGACGGGAACACCGGGGAGCTGTTTTTT. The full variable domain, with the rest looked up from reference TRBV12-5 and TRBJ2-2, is DARVTQTPRHKVTEMGQEVTMRCQPILGHNTVFWYRQTMMQGLELLAYFRNRAPLDDSGMPKDRFSAEMPDATLATLKIQPSEPRDSAVYFCASGLGDGNTGELFFGEGSRLTVL.